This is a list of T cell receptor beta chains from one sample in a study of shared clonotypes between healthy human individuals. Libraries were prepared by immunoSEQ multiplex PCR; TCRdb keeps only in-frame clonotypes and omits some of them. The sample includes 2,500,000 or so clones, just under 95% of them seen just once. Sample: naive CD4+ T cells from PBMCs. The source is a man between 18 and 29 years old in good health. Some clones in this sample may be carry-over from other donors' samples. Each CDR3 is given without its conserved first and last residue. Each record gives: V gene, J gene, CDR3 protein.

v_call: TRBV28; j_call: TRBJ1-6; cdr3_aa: ASSLAGSDSPLH
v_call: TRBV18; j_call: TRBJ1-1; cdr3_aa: ASSPQQGAPTEAF
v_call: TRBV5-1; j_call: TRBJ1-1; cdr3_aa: ASSLLRGSTDTEAF
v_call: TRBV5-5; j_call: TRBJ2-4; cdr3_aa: ASNPELVKNIQY
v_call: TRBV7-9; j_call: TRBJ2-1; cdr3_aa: ASSRTGHNEQF
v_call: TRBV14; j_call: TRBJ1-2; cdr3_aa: ASSRFETPGGFGGYT
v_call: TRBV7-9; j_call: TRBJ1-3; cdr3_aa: ASSFRMGGRSGNTIY
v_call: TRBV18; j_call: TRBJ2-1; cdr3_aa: ASSPLPFNEQF
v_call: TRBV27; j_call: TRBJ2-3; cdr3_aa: ASSSAPSGTSTDTQY
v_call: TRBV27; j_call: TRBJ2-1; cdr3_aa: ASSLSRAGRYNEQF
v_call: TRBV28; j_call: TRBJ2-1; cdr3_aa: ASKGTGGEEQF
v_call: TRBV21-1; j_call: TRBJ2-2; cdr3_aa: ASSKLGGRVHTGELF
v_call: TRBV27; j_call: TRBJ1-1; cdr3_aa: ASSLRGRGEAF
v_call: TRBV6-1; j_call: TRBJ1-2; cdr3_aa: ASSAGQLYGYT
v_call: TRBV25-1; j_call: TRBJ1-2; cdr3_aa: ASSEWNLAGYT
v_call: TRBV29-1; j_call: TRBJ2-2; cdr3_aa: SVVGDRDTGELF
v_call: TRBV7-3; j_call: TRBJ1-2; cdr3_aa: ASSSSGQGAYT
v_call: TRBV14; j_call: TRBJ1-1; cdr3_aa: ASSPADTRWMNTEAF
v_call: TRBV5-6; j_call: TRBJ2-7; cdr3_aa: ASSLGAYEQY
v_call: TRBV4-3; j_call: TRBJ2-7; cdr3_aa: ASSRKTSGGYEQY